This entry describes one T cell receptor beta chain. What it binds is unknown. The germline CDR1 and CDR2 sequences are MNHEY and SVGAGI. V was clipped by 2 bases and J by 4 bases, with 9 bases between them. The CDR3 spans 14 residues. The record originates from a study of T cell responses to AZD1222 COVID-19 vaccine. Study conclusions and caveats: Mapped onto spike, vaccine-associated CD4 TCRs spanned it and were dominant at 160-218 and 743-854. Just 5 to 7 AZD1222 recipients were seropositive at baseline. Females outnumbered males among donors, who were mostly white British; clonal diversity was possibly underestimated. Within unmutated variant regions lay the reported targets of nearly half of spike-specific TCRs.

Generated by immunoSEQ multiplex PCR, the TCRdb table keeps only in-frame clones and is missing some. The sample includes tens of thousands of clones, 70% to 90% seen only once; the top ten take about 25%. The material sequenced was peripheral blood, taken 28 days after the second AZD1222 dose. The clonotype comes from an adult who received the AZD1222 COVID-19 vaccine. The J gene is TRBJ1-3, the V gene TRBV6-5, with D maybe TRBD1 (5 bases). The DNA for the CDR3 is TGTGCCAGCAGTTACCAGGGTCCGGGAAACACCATATATTTT. This translates into CASSYQGPGNTIYF.